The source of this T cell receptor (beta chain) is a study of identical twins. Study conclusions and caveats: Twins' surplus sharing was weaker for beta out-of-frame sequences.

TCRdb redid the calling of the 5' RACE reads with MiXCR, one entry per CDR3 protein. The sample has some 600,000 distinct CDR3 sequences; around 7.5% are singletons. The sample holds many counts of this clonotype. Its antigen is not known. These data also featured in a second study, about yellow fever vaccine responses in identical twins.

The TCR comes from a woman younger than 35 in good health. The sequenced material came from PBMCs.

The CDR3 DNA sequence: TGCGCCAGCAGCCAGGGGGTCATAGCCAAAAACATTCAGTACTTC. Translated: CASSQGVIAKNIQYF. The chain joins TRBV4-1 to TRBJ2-4; D might be TRBD1 or TRBD2, each matching 5 bases. Germline assignment: CDR1 MGHRA and CDR2 YSYEKL. V dropped 3 bases and J dropped 0 bases, with 9 bases sitting between them. There are 15 residues in the CDR3.